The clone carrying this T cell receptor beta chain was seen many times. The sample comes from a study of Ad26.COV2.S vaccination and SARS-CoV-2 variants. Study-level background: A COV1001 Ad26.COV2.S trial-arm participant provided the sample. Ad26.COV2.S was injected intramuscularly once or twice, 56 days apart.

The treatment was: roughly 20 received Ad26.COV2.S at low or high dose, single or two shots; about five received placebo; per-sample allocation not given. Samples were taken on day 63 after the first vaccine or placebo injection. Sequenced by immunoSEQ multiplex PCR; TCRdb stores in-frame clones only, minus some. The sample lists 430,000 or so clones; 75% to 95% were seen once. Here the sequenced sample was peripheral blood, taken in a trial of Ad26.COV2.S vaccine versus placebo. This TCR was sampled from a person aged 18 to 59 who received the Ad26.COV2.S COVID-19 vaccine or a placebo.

The CDR3 protein is CASSLEVSFYEQFF. The CDR3 nucleotides read TGTGCCAGCAGCTTAGAGGTTAGTTTCTATGAGCAGTTCTTC. V gene TRBV11-2 combines with J gene TRBJ2-1; D is ambiguous. V was shortened by 0 bases and J by 8 bases, with 11 bases between the two germline ends. The CDR3 loop spans 14 amino acids. CDR1 and CDR2 from the germline V gene are SGHAT and FQNNGV.